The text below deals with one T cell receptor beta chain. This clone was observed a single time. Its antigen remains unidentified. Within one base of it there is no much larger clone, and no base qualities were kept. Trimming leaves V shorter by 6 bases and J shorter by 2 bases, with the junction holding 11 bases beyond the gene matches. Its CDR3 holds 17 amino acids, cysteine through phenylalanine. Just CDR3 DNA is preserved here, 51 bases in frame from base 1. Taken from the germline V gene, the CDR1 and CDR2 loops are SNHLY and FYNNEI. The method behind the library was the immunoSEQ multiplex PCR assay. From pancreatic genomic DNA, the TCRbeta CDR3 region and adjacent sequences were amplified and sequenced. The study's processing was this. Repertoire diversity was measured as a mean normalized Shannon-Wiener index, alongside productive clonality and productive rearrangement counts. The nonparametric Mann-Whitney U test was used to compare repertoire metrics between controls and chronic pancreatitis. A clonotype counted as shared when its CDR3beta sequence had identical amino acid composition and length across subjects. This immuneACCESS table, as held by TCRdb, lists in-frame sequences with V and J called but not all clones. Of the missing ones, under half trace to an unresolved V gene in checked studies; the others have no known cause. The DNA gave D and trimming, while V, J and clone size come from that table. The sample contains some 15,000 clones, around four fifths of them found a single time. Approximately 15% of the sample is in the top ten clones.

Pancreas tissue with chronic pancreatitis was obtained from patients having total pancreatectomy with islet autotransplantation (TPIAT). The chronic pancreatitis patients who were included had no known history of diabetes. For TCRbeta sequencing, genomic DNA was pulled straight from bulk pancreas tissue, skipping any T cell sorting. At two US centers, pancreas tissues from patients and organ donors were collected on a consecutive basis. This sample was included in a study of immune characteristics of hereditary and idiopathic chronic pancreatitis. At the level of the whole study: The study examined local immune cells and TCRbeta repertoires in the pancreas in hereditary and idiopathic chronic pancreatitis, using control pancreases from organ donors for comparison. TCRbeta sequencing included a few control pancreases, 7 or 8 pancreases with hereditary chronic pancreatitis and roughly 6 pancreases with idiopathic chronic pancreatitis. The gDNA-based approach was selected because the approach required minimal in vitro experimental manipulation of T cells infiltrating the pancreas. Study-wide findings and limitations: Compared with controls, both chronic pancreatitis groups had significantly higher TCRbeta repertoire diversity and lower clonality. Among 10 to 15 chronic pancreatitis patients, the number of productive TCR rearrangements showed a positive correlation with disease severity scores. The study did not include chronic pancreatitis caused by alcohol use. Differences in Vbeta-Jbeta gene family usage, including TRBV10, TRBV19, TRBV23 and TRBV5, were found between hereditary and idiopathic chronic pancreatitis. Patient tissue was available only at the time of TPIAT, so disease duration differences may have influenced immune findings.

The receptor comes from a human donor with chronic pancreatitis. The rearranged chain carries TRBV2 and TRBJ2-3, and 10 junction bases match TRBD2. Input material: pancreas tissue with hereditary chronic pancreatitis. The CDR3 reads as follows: CASRADWTSGNTDTQYF. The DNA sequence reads TGTGCCAGCAGAGCGGACTGGACTAGCGGAAACACAGATACGCAGTATTTT.